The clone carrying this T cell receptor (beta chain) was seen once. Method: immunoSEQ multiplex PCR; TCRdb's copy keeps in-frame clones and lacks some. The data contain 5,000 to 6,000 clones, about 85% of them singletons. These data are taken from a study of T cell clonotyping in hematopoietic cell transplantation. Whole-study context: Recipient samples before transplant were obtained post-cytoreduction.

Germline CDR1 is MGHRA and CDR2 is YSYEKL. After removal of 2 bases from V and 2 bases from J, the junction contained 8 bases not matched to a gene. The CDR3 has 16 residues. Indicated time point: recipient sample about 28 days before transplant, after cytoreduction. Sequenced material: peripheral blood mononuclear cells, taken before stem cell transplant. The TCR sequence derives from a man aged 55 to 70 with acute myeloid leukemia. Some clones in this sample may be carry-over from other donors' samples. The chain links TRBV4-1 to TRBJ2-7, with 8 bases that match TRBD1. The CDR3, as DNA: TGCGCCAGCAGCCAACTGGACAGGGCAGGAACCTACGAGCAGTACTTC. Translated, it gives CASSQLDRAGTYEQYF.